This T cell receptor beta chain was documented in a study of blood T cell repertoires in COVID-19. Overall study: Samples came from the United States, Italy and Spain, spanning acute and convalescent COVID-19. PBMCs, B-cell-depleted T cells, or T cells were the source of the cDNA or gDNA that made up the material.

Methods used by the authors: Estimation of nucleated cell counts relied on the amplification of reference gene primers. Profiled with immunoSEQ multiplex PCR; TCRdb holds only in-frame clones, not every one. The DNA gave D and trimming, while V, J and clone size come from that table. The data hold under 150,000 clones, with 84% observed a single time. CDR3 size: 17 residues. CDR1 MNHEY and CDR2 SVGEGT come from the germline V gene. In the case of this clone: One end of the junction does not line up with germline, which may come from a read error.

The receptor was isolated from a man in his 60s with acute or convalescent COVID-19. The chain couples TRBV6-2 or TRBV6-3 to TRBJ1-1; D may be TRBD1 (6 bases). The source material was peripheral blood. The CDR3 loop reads CATSSPRMGAWNTEAFF. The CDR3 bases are TGTGCCACCAGTTCCCCTCGGATGGGGGCGTGGAACACTGAAGCTTTCTTT.